These 8 T cell receptor beta chains were sequenced from one sample in a study of shared clonotypes between healthy human individuals. As defined, naive CD8 cells were CD45RO-negative and positively selected for CCR7, with terminally differentiated effector memory CD45RA+ cells excluded. Profiling relied on immunoSEQ multiplex PCR, and the TCRdb table lists in-frame clones only, not all of them. This sample has around 1.9 million clones; roughly 93% occur once, and the top ten carry over 1.5%. The sample consisted of naive CD8+ T cells from PBMCs. These receptors were taken from a man aged 18 to 30 in good health. Some clones in this sample may be carry-over from other donors' samples.

The gene calls are TRBV5-1 and TRBJ2-7; D tentatively reads TRBD1 or TRBD2 (5 bases each). The germline CDR1 and CDR2 sequences are SGHRS and YFSETQ. This CDR3 has 15 residues. Trimming took off 0 bases at V and 3 bases at J, with 13 bases between the two ends. The CDR3: CASSLESGAYYEQYF. As DNA, the CDR3 is TGCGCCAGCAGCTTGGAGTCCGGGGCATACTACGAGCAGTACTTC.

The V and J genes are TRBV28 and TRBJ1-2; D gene unclear. Trimming stripped 6 bases from V and 4 bases from J, with 9 bases between. This CDR3 is built from 12 residues. Germline V gene sequence: CDR1 MDHEN, CDR2 SYDVKM. The CDR3 reads CASSKRGYGYTF. The CDR3 nucleotides are TGTGCCAGCAGCAAACGGGGCTATGGCTACACCTTC.

The V and J genes are TRBV7-2 and TRBJ2-1; no firm D call. This CDR3 has 14 amino acids. Germline CDR1 is SGHTA and CDR2 is FQGNSA. V was pared by 4 bases and J by 9 bases, with 16 bases between. CDR3 region: CASSSRTRAGEQFF. CDR3 nucleotides: TGTGCCAGCAGCTCCCGGACGAGAGCCGGTGAGCAGTTCTTC.

The CDR3 coding sequence is TGTGCCAGCAGCCTCTCGGGACAGGGGGAAAAACTGTTTTTT. Translated: CASSLSGQGEKLFF. This sequence joins TRBV7-3 and TRBJ1-4, with TRBD1 identical over 10 bases. CDR3 length equals 14 residues. With 5 bases clipped from V and 8 bases from J, the junction kept 5 bases outside the gene matches. Germline V lookup: CDR1 SGHTA, CDR2 FQGTGA.

This clone was detected only once. The chain recombines TRBV7-6 with TRBJ2-2, with D perhaps matching TRBD1 (6 bases). V shed 6 bases and J shed 1 base, with 12 bases lying between them. CDR1 is SGHVS, CDR2 FNYEAQ, per germline. The CDR3 contains 15 residues. The DNA of the CDR3 is TGTGCCAGCAGTTGGCAGGGGATGAACACCGGGGAGCTGTTTTTT. It specifies CASSWQGMNTGELFF.

J is TRBJ1-1 and V is TRBV15; the D gene is possibly TRBD1 (6 bases). Trimming pared 0 bases from V and 2 bases from J, leaving 13 bases between. Looked up from germline, CDR1 is LNHNV and CDR2 is YYDKDF (reference sequence). CDR3 size: 16 residues. The CDR3 region is CATSRDRSGANTEAFF. In DNA, the CDR3 is TGTGCCACCAGCAGAGATCGGTCGGGGGCAAACACTGAAGCTTTCTTT.

The chain couples TRBV27 to TRBJ2-3; D is possibly TRBD2 (6 bases). V was pared by 1 base and J by 1 base, with 12 bases between. The CDR3 covers 16 residues. Per the germline V gene, CDR1 is MNHEY and CDR2 is SMNVEV (reference sequence). The CDR3 DNA is TGTGCCAGCAGTTTATTAGGGGCTAGCGGCACAGATACGCAGTATTTT. It codes for CASSLLGASGTDTQYF.

The chain uses TRBV29-1 and TRBJ2-3, with D unresolved. V was shortened by 3 bases and J by 2 bases, with 9 bases between the two germline ends. Germline V CDR1 and CDR2: SQVTM, ANQGSEA. The CDR3 runs 13 residues. Here the CDR3 reads CSVDDTYTDTQYF. The CDR3 region has the DNA TGCAGCGTTGACGATACCTACACAGATACGCAGTATTTT.